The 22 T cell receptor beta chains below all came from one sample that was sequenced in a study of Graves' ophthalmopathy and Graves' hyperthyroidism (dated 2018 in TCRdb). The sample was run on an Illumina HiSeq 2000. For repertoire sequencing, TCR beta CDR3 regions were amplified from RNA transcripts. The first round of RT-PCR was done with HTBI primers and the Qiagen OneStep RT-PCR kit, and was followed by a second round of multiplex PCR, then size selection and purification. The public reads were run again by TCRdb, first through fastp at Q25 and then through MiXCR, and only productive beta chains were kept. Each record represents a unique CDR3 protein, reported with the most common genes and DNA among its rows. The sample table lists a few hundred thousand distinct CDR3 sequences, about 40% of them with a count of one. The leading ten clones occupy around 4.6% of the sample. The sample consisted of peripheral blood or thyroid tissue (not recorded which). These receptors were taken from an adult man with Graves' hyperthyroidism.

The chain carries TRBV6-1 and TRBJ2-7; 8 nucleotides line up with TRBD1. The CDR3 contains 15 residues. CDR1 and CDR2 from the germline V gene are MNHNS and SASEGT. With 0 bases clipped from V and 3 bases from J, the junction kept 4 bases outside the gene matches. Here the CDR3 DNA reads TGTGCCAGCAGTGAAGCCTCTACAGGGGGCTACGAGCAGTACTTC. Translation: CASSEASTGGYEQYF.

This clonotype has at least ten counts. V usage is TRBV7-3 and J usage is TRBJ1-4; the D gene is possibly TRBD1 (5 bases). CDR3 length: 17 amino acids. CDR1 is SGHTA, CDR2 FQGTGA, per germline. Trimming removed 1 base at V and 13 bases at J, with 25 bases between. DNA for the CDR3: TGTGCCAGCAGCTTAAGGGGACGATTTTGTGTTCCCACGAGACTGTTTTTT. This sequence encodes CASSLRGRFCVPTRLFF. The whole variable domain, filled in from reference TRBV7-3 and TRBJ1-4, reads GAGVSQTPSNKVTEKGKYVELRCDPISGHTALYWYRQSLGQGPEFLIYFQGTGAADDSGLPNDRFFAVRPEGSVSTLKIQRTERGDSAVYLCASSLRGRFCVPTRLFFGSGTQLSVL.

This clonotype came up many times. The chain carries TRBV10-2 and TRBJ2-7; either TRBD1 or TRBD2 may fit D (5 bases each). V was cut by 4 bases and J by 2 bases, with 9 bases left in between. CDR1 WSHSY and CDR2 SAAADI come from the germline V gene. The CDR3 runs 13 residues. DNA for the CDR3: TGCGCCAGCAGTGGGGACGGCACCTACGAGCAGTACTTC. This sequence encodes CASSGDGTYEQYF.

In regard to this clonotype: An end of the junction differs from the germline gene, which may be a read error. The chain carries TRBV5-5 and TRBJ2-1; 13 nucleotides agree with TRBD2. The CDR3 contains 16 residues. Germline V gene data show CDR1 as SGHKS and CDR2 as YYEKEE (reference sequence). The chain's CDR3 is CASSSEGTSGINEQFF. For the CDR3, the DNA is TGCGCCAGCAGCTCGGAAGGGACTAGCGGGATCAATGAGCAGTTCTTC.

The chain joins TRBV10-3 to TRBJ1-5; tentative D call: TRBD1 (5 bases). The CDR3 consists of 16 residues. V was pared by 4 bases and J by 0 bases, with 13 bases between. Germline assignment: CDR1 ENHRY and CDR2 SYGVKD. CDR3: CAISAQDTDSNQPQHF. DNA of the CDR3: TGTGCCATCAGTGCGCAGGACACCGATAGCAATCAGCCCCAGCATTTT.

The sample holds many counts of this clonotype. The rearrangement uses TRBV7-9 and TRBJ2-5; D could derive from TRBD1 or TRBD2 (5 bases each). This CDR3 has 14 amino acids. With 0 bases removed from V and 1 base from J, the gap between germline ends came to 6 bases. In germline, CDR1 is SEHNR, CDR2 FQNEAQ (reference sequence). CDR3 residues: CASSLARGQETQYF. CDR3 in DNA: TGTGCCAGCAGCTTAGCGAGGGGCCAAGAGACCCAGTACTTC.

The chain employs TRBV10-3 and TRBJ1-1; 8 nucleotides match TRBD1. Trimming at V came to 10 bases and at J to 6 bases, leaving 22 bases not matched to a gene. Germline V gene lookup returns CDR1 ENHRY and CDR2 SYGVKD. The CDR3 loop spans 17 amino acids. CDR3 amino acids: CASSLLQGVGGVAEAFF. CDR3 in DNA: TGTGCCAGCAGCTTACTACAGGGGGTGGGGGGTGTGGCTGAAGCTTTCTTT.

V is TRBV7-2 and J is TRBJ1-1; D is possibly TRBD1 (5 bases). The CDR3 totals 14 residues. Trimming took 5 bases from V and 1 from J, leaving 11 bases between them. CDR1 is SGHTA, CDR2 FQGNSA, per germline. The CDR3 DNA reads TGTGCCAGCAGCACAGCAACAGGGAACACTGAAGCTTTCTTT. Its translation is CASSTATGNTEAFF.

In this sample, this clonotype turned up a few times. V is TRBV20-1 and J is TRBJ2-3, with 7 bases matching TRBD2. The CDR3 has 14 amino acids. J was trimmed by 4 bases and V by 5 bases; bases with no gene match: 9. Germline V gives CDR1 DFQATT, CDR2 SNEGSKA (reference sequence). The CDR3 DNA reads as TGCAGTGCTCGGACTAGTTCCTGGGCAGATACGCAGTATTTT. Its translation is CSARTSSWADTQYF.

The CDR3 is CASSFGGSYGELFF. The CDR3 DNA reads TGTGCCAGCAGCTTTGGAGGGTCGTATGGGGAGCTGTTTTTT. This sequence joins TRBV7-2 and TRBJ2-2; weak D call: TRBD2 (6 bases). V was clipped by 3 bases and J by 8 bases, with 13 bases between them. The germline V gene encodes CDR1 SGHTA and CDR2 FQGNSA. The CDR3 length is 14 residues.

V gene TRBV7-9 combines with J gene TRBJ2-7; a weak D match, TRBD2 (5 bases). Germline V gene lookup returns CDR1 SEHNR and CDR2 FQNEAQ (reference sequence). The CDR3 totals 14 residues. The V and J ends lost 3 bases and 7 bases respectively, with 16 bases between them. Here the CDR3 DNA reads TGTGCCAGCAGCTTGTGGACTCCCGCTACTGAGCAGTACTTC. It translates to CASSLWTPATEQYF.

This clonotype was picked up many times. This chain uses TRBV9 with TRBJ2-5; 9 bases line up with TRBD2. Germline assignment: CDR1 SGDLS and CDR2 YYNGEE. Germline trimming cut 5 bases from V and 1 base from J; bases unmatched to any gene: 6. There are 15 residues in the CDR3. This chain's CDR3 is CASSSAGGPQETQYF. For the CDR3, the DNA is TGTGCCAGCAGTTCAGCGGGAGGCCCCCAAGAGACCCAGTACTTC.

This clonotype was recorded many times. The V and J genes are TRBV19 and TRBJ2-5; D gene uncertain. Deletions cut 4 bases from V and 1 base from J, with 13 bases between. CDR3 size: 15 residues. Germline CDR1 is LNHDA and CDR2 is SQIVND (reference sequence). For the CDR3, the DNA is TGTGCCAGTAGTACGGGCTTGACGGGCCAAGAGACCCAGTACTTC. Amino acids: CASSTGLTGQETQYF.

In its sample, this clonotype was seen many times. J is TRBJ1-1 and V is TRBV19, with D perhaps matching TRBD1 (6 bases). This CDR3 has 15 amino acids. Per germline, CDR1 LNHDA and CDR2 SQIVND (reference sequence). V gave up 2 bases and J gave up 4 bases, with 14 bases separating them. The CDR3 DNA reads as TGTGCCAGTAGTATAAGAGTCAGGGGAACCACTGAAGCTTTCTTT. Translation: CASSIRVRGTTEAFF.

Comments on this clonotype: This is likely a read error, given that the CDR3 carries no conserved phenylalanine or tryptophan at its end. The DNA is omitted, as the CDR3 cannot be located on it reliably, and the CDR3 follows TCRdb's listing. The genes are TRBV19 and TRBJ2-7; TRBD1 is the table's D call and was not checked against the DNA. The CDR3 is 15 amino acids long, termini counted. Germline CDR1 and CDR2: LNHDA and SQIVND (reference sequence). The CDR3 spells CASSIDGPGPGERYL.

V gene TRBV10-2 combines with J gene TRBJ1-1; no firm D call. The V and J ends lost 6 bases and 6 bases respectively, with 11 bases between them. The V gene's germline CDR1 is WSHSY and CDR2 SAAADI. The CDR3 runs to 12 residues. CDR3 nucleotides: TGCGCCAGCAGGATGGCCGGGCCTGAAGCTTTCTTT. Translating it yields CASRMAGPEAFF.

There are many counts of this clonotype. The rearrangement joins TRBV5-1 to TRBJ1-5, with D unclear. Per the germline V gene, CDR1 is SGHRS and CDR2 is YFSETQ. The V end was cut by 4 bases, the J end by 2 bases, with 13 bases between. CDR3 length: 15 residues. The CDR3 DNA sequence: TGCGCCAGCAGCCCGGACGGTCTTGGCAATCAGCCCCAGCATTTT. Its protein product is CASSPDGLGNQPQHF.

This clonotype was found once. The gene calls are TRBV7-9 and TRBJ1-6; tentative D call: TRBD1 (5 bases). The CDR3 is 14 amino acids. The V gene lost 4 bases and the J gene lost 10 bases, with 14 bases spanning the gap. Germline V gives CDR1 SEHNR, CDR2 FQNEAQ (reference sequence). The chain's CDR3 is CASSSRGSFSPLHF. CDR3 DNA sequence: TGTGCCAGCAGCTCAAGGGGCAGTTTCTCACCCCTCCACTTT.

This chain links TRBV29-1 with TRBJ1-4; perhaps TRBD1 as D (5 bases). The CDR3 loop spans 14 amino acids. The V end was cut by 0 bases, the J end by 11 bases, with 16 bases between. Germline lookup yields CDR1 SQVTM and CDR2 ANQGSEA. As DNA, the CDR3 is TGCAGCGTTGAAGATCGGGGCCGAGCGAGGAAACTGTTTTTT. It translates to CSVEDRGRARKLFF.

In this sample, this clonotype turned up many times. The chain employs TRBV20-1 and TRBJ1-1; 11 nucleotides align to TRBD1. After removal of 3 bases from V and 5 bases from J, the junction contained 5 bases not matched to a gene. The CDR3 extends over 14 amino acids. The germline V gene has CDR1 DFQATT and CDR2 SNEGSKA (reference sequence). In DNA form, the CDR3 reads TGCAGTGCTAGGGTAGGGACAGGGGGAACTGAAGCTTTCTTT. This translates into CSARVGTGGTEAFF.

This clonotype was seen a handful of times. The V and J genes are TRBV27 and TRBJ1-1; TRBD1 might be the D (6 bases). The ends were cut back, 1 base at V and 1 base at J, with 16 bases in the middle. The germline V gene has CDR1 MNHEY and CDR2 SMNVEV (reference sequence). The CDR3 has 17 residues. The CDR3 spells CASSLYPGEGENTEAFF. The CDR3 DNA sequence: TGTGCCAGCAGTTTATATCCAGGGGAGGGAGAGAACACTGAAGCTTTCTTT.

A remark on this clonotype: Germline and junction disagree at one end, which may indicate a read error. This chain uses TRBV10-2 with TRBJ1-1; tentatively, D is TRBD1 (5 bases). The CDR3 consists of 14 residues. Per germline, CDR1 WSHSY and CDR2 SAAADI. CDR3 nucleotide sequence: TGCGCCAGCAGTGATGAGGGGACTCGTACTGGAGCTTTCTTT. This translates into CASSDEGTRTGAFF.